This T cell receptor (beta chain) was obtained from a study of blood T cell repertoires in COVID-19. Only in-frame clones appear in the TCRdb table, and some are missing; sequencing was by immunoSEQ multiplex PCR. The sample records about 91,000 clones, roughly 88% being singletons. The junction had 16 bases not matched to a gene; V was cut back by 2 bases and J by 2 bases. The germline gives CDR1 SGHVS, CDR2 FNYEAQ. The length of the CDR3 is 21 residues. Sequenced material: peripheral blood. The gene calls are TRBV7-6 and TRBJ2-1; 12 positions match TRBD2. This receptor was taken from a woman in her 70s with acute or convalescent COVID-19. As DNA, the CDR3 is TGTGCCAGCAGCTTATTAGGAGCGACTAGCGGGAGTGCCGGGGCCTACAATGAGCAGTTCTTC. Amino acids: CASSLLGATSGSAGAYNEQFF.